A single T cell receptor (beta chain) is shown here with its context. What it recognizes is unknown. This sample stems from a study of Ad26.COV2.S vaccination and SARS-CoV-2 variants. About the research overall: By the intramuscular route, Ad26.COV2.S was given once, or twice 56 days apart.

The CDR3 runs to 16 residues. V was clipped by 6 bases and J by 8 bases; unmatched bases: 17. Per germline, CDR1 LNHDA and CDR2 SQIVND (reference sequence). The treatment was: around 19 received Ad26.COV2.S at low or high dose, single or two shots; about five received placebo; per-sample allocation not given. Collection of the samples took place on day 63 after the first injection of vaccine or placebo. In Boston, the donor was an adult between 18-55 years of age. Generated by immunoSEQ multiplex PCR, the TCRdb table keeps only in-frame clones and is missing some. In the table there are around 420,000 clones, around nine tenths of which are singletons. The study, taken as a whole, reports: It is possible that the TCR breadth and depth analyses underestimated the total T cell responses. Breadth, reportedly substantial, characterized the spike-specific CD8+ and CD4+ T cell responses after vaccination.

Here the sequenced sample was peripheral blood, taken in a trial of Ad26.COV2.S vaccine versus placebo. This chain uses TRBV19 with TRBJ1-2, with 8 bases identical to TRBD1. This clonotype was obtained from a person aged 18 to 65 who received the Ad26.COV2.S COVID-19 vaccine or a placebo. CDR3 DNA: TGTGCCAGTAGCACTACCCCGGACAGGGATCGAGGGGGCTACACCTTC. Its protein is CASSTTPDRDRGGYTF.